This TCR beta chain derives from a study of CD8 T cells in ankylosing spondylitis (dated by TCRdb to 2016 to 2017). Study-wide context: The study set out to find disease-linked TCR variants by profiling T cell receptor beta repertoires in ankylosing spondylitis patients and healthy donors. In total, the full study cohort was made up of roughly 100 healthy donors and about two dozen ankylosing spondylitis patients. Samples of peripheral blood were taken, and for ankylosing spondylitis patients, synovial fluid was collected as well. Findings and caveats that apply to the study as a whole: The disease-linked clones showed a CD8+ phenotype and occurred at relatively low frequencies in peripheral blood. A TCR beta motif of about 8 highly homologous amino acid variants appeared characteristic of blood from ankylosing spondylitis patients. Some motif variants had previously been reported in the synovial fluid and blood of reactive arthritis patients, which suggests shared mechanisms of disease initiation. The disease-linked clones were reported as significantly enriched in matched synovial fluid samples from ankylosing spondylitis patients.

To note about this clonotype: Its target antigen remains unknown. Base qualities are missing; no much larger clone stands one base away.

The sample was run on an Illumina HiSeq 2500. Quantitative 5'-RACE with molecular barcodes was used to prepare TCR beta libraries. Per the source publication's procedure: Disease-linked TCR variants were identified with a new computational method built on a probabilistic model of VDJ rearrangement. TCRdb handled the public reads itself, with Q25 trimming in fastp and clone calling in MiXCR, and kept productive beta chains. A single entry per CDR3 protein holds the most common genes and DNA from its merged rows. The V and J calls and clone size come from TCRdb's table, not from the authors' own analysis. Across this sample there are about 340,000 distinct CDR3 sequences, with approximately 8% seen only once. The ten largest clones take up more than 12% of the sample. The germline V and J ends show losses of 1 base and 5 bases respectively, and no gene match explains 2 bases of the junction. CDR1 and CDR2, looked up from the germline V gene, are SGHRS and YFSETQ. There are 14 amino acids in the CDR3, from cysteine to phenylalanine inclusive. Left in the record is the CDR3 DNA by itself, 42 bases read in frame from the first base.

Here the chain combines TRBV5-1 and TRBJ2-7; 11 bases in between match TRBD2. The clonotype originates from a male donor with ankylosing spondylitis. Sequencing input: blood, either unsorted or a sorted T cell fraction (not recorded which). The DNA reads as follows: TGCGCCAGCAGCTTGACTAGCGGGAGCCACGAGCAGTACTTC. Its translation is CASSLTSGSHEQYF.